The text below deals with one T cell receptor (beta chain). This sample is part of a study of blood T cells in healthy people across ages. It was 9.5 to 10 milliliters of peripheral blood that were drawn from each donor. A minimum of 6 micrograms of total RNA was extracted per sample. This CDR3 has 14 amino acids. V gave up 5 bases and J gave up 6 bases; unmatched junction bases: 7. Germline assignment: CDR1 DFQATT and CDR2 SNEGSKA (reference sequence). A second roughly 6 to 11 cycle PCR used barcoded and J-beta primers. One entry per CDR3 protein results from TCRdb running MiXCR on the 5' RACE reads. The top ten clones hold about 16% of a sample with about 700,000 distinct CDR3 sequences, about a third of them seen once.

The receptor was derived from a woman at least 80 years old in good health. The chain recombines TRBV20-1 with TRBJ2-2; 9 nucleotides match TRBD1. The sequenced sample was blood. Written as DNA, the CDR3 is TGCAGTGCTCTTACAGGGGGCGCGGCCGGGGAGCTGTTTTTT. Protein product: CSALTGGAAGELFF.